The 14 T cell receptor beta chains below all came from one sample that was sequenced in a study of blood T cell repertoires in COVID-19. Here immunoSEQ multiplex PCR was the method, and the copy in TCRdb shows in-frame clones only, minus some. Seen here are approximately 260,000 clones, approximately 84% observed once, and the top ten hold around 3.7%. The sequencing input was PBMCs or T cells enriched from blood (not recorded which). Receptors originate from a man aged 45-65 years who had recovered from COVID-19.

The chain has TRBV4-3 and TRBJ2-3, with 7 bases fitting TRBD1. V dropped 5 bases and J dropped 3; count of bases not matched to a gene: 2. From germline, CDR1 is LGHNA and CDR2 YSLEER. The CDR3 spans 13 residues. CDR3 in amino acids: CASSKQGTDTQYF. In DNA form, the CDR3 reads TGCGCCAGCAGCAAACAGGGGACAGATACGCAGTATTTT.

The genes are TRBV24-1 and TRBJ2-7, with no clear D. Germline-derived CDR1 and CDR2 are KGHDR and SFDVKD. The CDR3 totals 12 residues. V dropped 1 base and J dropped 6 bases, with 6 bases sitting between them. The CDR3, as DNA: TGTGCCACCAGTGATTTTTCCGGCGAGCAGTACTTC. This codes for CATSDFSGEQYF.

The CDR3 protein is CASSLEADRGQPQHF. CDR3 nucleotides: TGCGCCAGCAGCTTGGAGGCGGACCGGGGTCAGCCCCAGCATTTT. The V gene is TRBV5-1, the J gene TRBJ1-5; D call uncertain. The CDR3 covers 15 residues. V was trimmed by 0 bases and J by 6 bases, leaving 13 bases between them. Germline V gene lookup returns CDR1 SGHRS and CDR2 YFSETQ.

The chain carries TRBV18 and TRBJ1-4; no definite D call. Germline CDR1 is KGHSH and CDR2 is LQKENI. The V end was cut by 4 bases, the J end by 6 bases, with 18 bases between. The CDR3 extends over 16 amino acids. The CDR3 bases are TGTGCCAGCTCACTTCAACTCCAGGTTAACCATGAAAAACTGTTTTTT. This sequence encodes CASSLQLQVNHEKLFF.

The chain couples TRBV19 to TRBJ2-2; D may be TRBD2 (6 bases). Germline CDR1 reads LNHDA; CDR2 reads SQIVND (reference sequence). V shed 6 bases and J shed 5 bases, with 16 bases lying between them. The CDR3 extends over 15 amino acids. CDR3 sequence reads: CASRLAGMGTGELFF. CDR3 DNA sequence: TGTGCCAGTAGACTAGCAGGGATGGGGACCGGGGAGCTGTTTTTT.

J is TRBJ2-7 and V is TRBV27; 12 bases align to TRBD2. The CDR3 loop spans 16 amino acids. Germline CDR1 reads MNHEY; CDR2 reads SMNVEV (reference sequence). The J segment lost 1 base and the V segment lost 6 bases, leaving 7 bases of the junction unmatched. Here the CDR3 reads CASSLTSGGASYEQYF. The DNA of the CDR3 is TGTGCCAGCAGCCTGACTAGCGGGGGTGCTTCCTACGAGCAGTACTTC.

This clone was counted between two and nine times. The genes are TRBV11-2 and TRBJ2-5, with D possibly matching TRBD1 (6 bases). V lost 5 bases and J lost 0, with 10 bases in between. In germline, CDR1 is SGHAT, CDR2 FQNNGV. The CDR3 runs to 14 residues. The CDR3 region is CASSRRTDQETQYF. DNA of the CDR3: TGTGCCAGCAGCCGTAGGACAGACCAAGAGACCCAGTACTTC.

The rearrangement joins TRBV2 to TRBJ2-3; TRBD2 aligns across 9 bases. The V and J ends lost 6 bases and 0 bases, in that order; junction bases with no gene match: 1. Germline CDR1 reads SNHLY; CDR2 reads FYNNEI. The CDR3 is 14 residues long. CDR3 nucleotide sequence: TGTGCCAGCAGAGCGGGAGGTAGCACAGATACGCAGTATTTT. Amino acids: CASRAGGSTDTQYF.

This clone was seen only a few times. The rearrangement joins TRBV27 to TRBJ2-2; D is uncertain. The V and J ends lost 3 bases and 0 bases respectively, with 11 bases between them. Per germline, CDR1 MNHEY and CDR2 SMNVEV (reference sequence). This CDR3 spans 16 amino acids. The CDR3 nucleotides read TGTGCCAGCAGTTTGAGGCCCGCAGCGAACACCGGGGAGCTGTTTTTT. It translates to CASSLRPAANTGELFF.

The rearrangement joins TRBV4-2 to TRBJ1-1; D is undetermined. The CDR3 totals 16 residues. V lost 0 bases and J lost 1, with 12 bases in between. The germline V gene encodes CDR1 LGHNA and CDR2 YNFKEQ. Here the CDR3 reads CASSQEVQAPNTEAFF. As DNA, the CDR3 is TGTGCCAGCAGCCAAGAGGTCCAGGCACCGAACACTGAAGCTTTCTTT.

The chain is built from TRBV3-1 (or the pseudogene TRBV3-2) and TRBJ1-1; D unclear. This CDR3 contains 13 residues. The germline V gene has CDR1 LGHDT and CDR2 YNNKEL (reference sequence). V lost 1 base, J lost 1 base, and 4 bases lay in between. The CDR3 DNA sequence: TGTGCCAGCAGCCAAGTATGGAACACTGAAGCTTTCTTT. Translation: CASSQVWNTEAFF.

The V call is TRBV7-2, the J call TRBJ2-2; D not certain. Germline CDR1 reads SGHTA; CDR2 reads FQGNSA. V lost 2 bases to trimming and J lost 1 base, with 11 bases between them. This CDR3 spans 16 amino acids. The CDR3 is CASSLFAGWNTGELFF. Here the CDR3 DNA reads TGTGCCAGCAGCTTATTTGCAGGTTGGAACACCGGGGAGCTGTTTTTT.

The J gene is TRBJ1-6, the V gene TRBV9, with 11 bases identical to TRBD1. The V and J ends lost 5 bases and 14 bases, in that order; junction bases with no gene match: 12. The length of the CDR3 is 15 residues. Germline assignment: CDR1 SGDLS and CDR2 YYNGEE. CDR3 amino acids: CASSSGTGGTAALHF. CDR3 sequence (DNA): TGTGCCAGCAGTTCCGGGACAGGGGGGACGGCGGCCCTCCACTTT.

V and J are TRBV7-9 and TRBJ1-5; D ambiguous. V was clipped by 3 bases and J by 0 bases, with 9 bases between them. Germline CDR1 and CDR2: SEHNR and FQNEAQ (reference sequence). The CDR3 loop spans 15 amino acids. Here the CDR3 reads CASSFEGHSNQPQHF. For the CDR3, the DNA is TGTGCCAGCAGCTTTGAGGGCCATAGCAATCAGCCCCAGCATTTT.